This is a list of T cell receptor beta chains from one sample in a study of blood T cell repertoires in COVID-19. Generated by immunoSEQ multiplex PCR, the TCRdb table keeps only in-frame clones and is missing some. The table shows approximately 97,000 clones, with 75% to 95% occurring only once. The specimen was peripheral blood. All receptors come from a man younger than 30 with acute or convalescent COVID-19. Both conserved end residues are trimmed from each CDR3. The D gene is left open where the match is weak.

TRBD1	TRBV5-5	TRBJ2-3	ASSSFSGTGADTQY
NA	TRBV27	TRBJ1-2	ASSLYATGAVYGYT
TRBD2	TRBV29-1	TRBJ2-5	SVHPLADQETQY
NA	TRBV6-2/TRBV6-3	TRBJ2-7	ASSPWATRSYEQY
NA	TRBV4-1	TRBJ1-4	ASSQASGLSEKLF
NA	TRBV5-8	TRBJ1-2	ASSFRGTNYGYT
NA	TRBV3-1/TRBV3-2	TRBJ2-1	ASSQDRLVTEQF
NA	TRBV14	TRBJ2-5	ASSQNLQETQY
TRBD1	TRBV10-2	TRBJ2-5	ASSLRSGGRRETQY
TRBD1	TRBV5-5	TRBJ2-1	ASSPTGQGTDEQF
TRBD2	TRBV19	TRBJ2-7	ASSNPAGAYEQY
NA	TRBV2	TRBJ2-7	ASSEGGPYEQY
TRBD1	TRBV19	TRBJ1-1	ASAIQGVGTEAF
NA	TRBV9	TRBJ2-5	ASSVGGTQYQETQY
TRBD1	TRBV14	TRBJ1-1	ASSRRTGGGTEAF
TRBD2	TRBV6-5	TRBJ2-3	ASSHSLAGSTDTQY
TRBD1	TRBV5-1	TRBJ1-2	ASSPGQGITYGYT
NA	TRBV30	TRBJ1-1	AWDQGLGASTEAF
TRBD1	TRBV6-5	TRBJ1-4	ASCEGQGTEKLF
NA	TRBV3-1/TRBV3-2	TRBJ1-2	ASSSHFPLLGVA
NA	TRBV6-5	TRBJ1-2	ASTPGPIYGYT
NA	TRBV19	TRBJ2-5	ASSPGETQY
NA	TRBV24-1	TRBJ2-1	ATSDRRQAALEAQF
NA	TRBV30	TRBJ1-1	AWSVQLNTEAF
TRBD2	TRBV5-4	TRBJ2-3	ASSLGGRADGTDTQY
NA	TRBV6-5	TRBJ1-2	ASTSGARGYT
TRBD2	TRBV7-9	TRBJ2-7	ASSWGLPDYEQY
NA	TRBV27	TRBJ1-2	ASSLKRFNNYGYT
NA	TRBV14	TRBJ1-2	ASSQDLQGYGYT
NA	TRBV5-1	TRBJ2-7	ASSSGTGTSSYEQY
TRBD1	TRBV27	TRBJ2-7	ASSLDQGASYEQY
TRBD1	TRBV2	TRBJ1-6	ASSAPLDRADSPLH
NA	TRBV7-2	TRBJ1-2	ASSLGYRAGYT
NA	TRBV5-1	TRBJ2-1	ASSLTGPSIYNEQF
NA	TRBV3-1/TRBV3-2	TRBJ1-6	ASSQVRGSYNSPLH
NA	TRBV19	TRBJ2-3	ASSIAGGTDTQY
TRBD1	TRBV2	TRBJ1-1	ASSAPTTGRSTEAF
NA	TRBV2	TRBJ1-2	ASSERYRGAIYGYT
TRBD1	TRBV19	TRBJ2-2	ASSIRGSVRTGELF
TRBD1	TRBV9	TRBJ1-1	ASSVGQGTEAF
TRBD1	TRBV11-3	TRBJ2-1	ASSSRAGQGDEQF
TRBD2	TRBV9	TRBJ2-7	ASSVAVGGAGEQY
NA	TRBV30	TRBJ2-1	AWSVGGSHNEQF
NA	TRBV12-3/TRBV12-4	TRBJ1-1	ASSYGDTEAF
NA	TRBV11-2	TRBJ2-7	ASSFGRGTYEQY
NA	TRBV30	TRBJ1-2	AWSVLRGMDYGYT
NA	TRBV7-9	TRBJ2-2	ASSFGLNTGELF
TRBD1	TRBV12-5	TRBJ1-4	ASARGVSANEKLF
TRBD1	TRBV18	TRBJ2-1	ASSDRGDGEQF
TRBD1	TRBV14	TRBJ1-3	ASSHLGQLGNTIY
TRBD1	TRBV18	TRBJ2-7	ASSPGTGASYEQY
TRBD1	TRBV6-6	TRBJ1-3	ASSRTGSGNTIY